One sample yielded the 8 T cell receptor beta chains listed below, sequenced in a study of tumor-infiltrating lymphocytes in localized non-small cell lung cancer. Profiled with immunoSEQ multiplex PCR; TCRdb holds only in-frame clones, not every one. The table has about 16,000 clones, around 76% seen once. Sequencing input: lung tumor tissue. The receptors stem from a human donor with non-small cell lung cancer.

The chain joins TRBV7-9 to TRBJ1-1; D remains ambiguous. V was pared by 2 bases and J by 1 base, with 5 bases between. Germline assignment: CDR1 SEHNR and CDR2 FQNEAQ (reference sequence). The length of the CDR3 is 13 residues. The CDR3 nucleotides read TGTGCCAGCAGCTTACGGCCGAACACTGAAGCTTTCTTT. This gives the protein CASSLRPNTEAFF.

V is TRBV7-2 and J is TRBJ1-5, with 7 bases identical to TRBD1. Unmatched junction bases numbered 3, after V lost 3 bases and J lost 4 bases. Germline V gene lookup returns CDR1 SGHTA and CDR2 FQGNSA. The CDR3 covers 14 residues. The CDR3 here is CASSFRDRNQPQHF. CDR3 nucleotide sequence: TGTGCCAGCAGCTTCCGGGACAGAAATCAGCCCCAGCATTTT.

This clone has only one observation. The J gene is TRBJ1-4, the V gene TRBV6-5, with TRBD1 matching 10 bases. The CDR3 totals 15 residues. V gave up 2 bases and J gave up 7 bases; unmatched junction bases: 4. Germline V gene data show CDR1 as MNHEY and CDR2 as SVGAGI. CDR3 DNA sequence: TGTGCCAGCAGTTACGCGGGGACAGGGGCTGAAAAACTGTTTTTT. It yields the protein CASSYAGTGAEKLFF.

This chain joins TRBV2 and TRBJ1-2; no reliable D call. The V gene lost 3 bases and the J gene lost 6 bases, with 8 bases spanning the gap. There are 12 residues in the CDR3. In germline, CDR1 is SNHLY, CDR2 FYNNEI. The CDR3 protein is CASSEGFDGYTF. Here the CDR3 DNA reads TGTGCCAGCAGTGAGGGCTTCGATGGCTACACCTTC.

The V and J genes are TRBV10-3 and TRBJ2-2; 11 bases map to TRBD2. The CDR3 covers 15 residues. Per germline, CDR1 ENHRY and CDR2 SYGVKD. Germline trimming cut 8 bases from V and 0 bases from J; bases unmatched to any gene: 2. The DNA for the CDR3 is TGTGCCATCGGACTAGCGGGTCCGAACACCGGGGAGCTGTTTTTT. As protein: CAIGLAGPNTGELFF.

This clone is termed medium-sized. The chain is built from TRBV28 and TRBJ1-2; no firm D call. This CDR3 is built from 16 residues. Germline V CDR1 and CDR2: MDHEN, SYDVKM. With 4 bases removed from V and 3 bases from J, the gap between germline ends came to 18 bases. CDR3 amino acids: CASSSRDSPGDYGYTF. The DNA of the CDR3 is TGTGCCAGCAGTTCGCGGGATTCCCCCGGGGACTATGGCTACACCTTC.

The chain uses TRBV5-4 and TRBJ1-4; 7 nucleotides align to TRBD1. The length of the CDR3 is 16 residues. The trim removed 2 bases at V and 3 bases at J, leaving 7 bases unmatched. The germline CDR1 and CDR2 sequences are SGHNT and YYREEE (reference sequence). CDR3 in amino acids: CASSLERQGSNEKLFF. The CDR3 DNA follows: TGTGCCAGCAGCTTAGAACGACAGGGTTCTAATGAAAAACTGTTTTTT.

The V gene is TRBV18, the J gene TRBJ2-5; D is uncertain. V gave up 4 bases and J gave up 1 base, with 7 bases separating them. The germline CDR1 and CDR2 sequences are KGHSH and LQKENI. This CDR3 region has 13 residues. The DNA for the CDR3 is TGTGCCAGCTCACTGGGCCTCCAAGAGACCCAGTACTTC. Translated: CASSLGLQETQYF.